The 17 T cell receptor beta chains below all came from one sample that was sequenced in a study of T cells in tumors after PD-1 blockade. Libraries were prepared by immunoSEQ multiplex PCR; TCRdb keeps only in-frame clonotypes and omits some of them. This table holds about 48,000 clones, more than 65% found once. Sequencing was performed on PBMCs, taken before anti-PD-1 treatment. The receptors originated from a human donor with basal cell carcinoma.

CDR3 DNA sequence: TGCAGCGTTGCCCCTGTGGGGGTCCCGCCCTACGAGCAGTACTTC. Translated, it gives CSVAPVGVPPYEQYF. The rearrangement uses TRBV29-1 and TRBJ2-7, with D possibly being TRBD1 or TRBD2 (5 bases each). CDR3 length equals 15 residues. CDR1 is SQVTM and CDR2 is ANQGSEA in the germline V gene. V was pared by 4 bases and J by 2 bases, with 18 bases between.

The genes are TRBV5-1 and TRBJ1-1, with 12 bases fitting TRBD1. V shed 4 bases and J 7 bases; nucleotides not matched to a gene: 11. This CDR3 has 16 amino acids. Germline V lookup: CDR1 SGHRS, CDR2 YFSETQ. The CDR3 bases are TGCGCCAGCAGCCTCTTGGGGGACAGGGGGCCTGGTGAAGCTTTCTTT. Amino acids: CASSLLGDRGPGEAFF. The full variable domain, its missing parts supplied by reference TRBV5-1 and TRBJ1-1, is KAGVTQTPRYLIKTRGQQVTLSCSPISGHRSVSWYQQTPGQGLQFLFEYFSETQRNKGNFPGRFSGRQFSNSRSEMNVSTLELGDSALYLCASSLLGDRGPGEAFFGQGTRLTVV.

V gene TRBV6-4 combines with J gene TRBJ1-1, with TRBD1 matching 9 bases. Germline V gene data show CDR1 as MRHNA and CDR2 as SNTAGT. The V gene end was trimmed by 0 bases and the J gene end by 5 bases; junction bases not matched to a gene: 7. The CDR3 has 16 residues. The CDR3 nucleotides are TGTGCCAGCAGTGACTCTATACAGGGGGCAAAGACTGAAGCTTTCTTT. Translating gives CASSDSIQGAKTEAFF.

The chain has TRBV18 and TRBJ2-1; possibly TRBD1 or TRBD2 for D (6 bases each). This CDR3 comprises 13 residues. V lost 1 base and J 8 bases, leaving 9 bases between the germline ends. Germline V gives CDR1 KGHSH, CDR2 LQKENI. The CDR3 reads CASSPQGEDEQFF. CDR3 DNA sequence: TGTGCCAGCTCACCACAGGGGGAGGATGAGCAGTTCTTC.

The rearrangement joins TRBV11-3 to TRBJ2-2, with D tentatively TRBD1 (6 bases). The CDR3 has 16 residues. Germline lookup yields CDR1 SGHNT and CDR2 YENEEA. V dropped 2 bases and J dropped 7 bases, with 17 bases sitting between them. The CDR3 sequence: CASSLLSGTTYGELFF. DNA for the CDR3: TGTGCCAGCAGCTTACTATCCGGGACAACGTACGGGGAGCTGTTTTTT. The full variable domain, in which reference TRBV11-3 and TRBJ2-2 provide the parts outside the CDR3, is EAGVVQSPRYKIIEKKQPVAFWCNPISGHNTLYWYLQNLGQGPELLIRYENEEAVDDSQLPKDRFSAERLKGVDSTLKIQPAELGDSAVYLCASSLLSGTTYGELFFGEGSRLTVL.

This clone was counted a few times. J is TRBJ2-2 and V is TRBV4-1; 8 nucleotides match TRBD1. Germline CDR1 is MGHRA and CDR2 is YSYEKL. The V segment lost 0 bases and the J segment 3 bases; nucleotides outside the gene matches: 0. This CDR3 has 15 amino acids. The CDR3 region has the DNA TGCGCCAGCAGCCAAGAGGGACAGGACACCGGGGAGCTGTTTTTT. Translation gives CASSQEGQDTGELFF.

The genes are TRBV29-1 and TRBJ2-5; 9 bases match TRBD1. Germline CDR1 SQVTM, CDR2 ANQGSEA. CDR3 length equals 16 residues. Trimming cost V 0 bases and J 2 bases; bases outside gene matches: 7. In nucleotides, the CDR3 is TGCAGCGTTGAAGACAGCCGGGACAGGGTTCAAGAGACCCAGTACTTC. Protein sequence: CSVEDSRDRVQETQYF.

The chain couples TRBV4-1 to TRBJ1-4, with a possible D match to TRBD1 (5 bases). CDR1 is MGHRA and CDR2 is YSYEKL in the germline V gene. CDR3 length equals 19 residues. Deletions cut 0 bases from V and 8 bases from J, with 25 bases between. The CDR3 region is CASSQDDSLGGVGEEKLFF. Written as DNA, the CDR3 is TGCGCCAGCAGCCAAGATGATAGTCTTGGAGGGGTAGGGGAGGAAAAACTGTTTTTT.

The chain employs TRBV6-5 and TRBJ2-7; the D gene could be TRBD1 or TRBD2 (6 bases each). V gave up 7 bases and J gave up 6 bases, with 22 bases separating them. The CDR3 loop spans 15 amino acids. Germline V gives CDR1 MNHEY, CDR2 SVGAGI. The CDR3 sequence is CASTSNAAGEVEQYF. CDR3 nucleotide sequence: TGTGCCAGCACTTCGAACGCGGCAGGGGAGGTCGAGCAGTACTTC.

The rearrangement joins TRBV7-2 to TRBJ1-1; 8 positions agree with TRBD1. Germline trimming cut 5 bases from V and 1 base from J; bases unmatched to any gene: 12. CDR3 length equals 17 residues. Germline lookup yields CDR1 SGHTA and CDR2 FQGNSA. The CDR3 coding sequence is TGTGCCAGCAGCCCTTACTCCCCCGGGACAGGGAACACTGAAGCTTTCTTT. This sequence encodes CASSPYSPGTGNTEAFF.

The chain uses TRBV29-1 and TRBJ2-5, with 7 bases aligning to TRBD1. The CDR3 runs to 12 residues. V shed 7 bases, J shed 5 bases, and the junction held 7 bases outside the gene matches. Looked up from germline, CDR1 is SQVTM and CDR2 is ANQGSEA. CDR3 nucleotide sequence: TGCAGCGCCCGACAGGGTGTCGAGACCCAGTACTTC. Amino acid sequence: CSARQGVETQYF.

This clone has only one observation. The CDR3 protein is CASGLRGWETQYF. The CDR3, as DNA: TGTGCTAGTGGTTTGAGAGGGTGGGAGACCCAGTACTTC. The chain combines TRBV12-5 with TRBJ2-5; D might be TRBD2 (5 bases). Germline V CDR1 and CDR2: LGHNT, FRNRAP. V was pared by 2 bases and J by 5 bases, with 9 bases between. The CDR3 runs to 13 residues.

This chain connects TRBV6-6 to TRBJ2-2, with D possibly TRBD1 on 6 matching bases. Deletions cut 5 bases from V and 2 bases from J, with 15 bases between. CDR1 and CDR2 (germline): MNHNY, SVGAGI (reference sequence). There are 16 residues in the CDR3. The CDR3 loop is CASSGWIGGNTGELFF. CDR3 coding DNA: TGTGCCAGCAGTGGATGGATAGGGGGAAACACCGGGGAGCTGTTTTTT.

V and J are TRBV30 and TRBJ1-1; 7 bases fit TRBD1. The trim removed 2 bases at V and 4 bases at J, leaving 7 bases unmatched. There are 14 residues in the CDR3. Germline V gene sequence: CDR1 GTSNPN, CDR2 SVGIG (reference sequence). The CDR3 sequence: CAWSFNDRATEAFF. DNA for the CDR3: TGTGCCTGGAGTTTTAACGACAGGGCCACTGAAGCTTTCTTT.

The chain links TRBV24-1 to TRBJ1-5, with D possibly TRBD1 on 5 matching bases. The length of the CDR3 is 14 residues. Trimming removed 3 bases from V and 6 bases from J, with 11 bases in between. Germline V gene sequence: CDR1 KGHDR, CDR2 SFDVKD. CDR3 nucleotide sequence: TGTGCCACCAGTGATGGGGGGGTGGGTCAGCCCCAGCATTTT. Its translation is CATSDGGVGQPQHF.

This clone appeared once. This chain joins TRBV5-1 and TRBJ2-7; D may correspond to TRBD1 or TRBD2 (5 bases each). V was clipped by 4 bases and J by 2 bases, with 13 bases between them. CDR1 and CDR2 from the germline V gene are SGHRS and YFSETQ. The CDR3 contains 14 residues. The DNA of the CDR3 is TGCGCCAGCAGCCCCGGGACGGCAACCTACGAGCAGTACTTC. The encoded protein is CASSPGTATYEQYF.

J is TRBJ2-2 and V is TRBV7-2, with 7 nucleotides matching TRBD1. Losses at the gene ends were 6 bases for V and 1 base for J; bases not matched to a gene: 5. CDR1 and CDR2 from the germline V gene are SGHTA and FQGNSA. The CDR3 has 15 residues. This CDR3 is CASSRQGQNTGELFF. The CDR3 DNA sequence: TGTGCCAGCAGTCGACAGGGTCAGAACACCGGGGAGCTGTTTTTT.